This TCR beta chain emerged from a study of metastatic and nonmetastatic thyroid tumors. No treatment of any kind had been given to any patient before thyroid surgery. This clone showed up many times. TCRdb re-called the PCR reads with MiXCR. This table has around 30,000 clones, 10% to 15% appearing once. The V end lost 5 bases, the J end lost 6 bases, and 14 bases lay between the germline ends. The V gene's germline CDR1 is SEHNR and CDR2 FQNEAQ (reference sequence). The CDR3 totals 14 residues. The clonotype was recovered from a female donor with papillary thyroid cancer or a benign thyroid nodule (not recorded which). Some clones in this sample may be carry-over from other donors' samples. The specimen sequenced was blood. The genes are TRBV7-9 and TRBJ2-1, with D perhaps being TRBD1 or TRBD2 (5 bases each). This CDR3 is CASSQGPGVNEQFF. The CDR3 coding sequence is TGTGCCAGCAGCCAGGGACCCGGAGTCAATGAGCAGTTCTTC.